This T cell receptor beta chain was sequenced in a study of siplizumab effects on memory and regulatory T cells. Findings of the study overall: Naive T cells looked more diverse than memory cells and looked like major alloresponse contributors.

V was trimmed by 7 bases and J by 5 bases, leaving 20 bases between them. Germline values: CDR1 SQVTM, CDR2 ANQGSEA. The CDR3 extends over 14 amino acids. A note on this clone: No antigen is known for it.

Around 100,000 TCR templates per sample were sequenced. Sequencing was performed with immunoSEQ multiplex PCR; in TCRdb, only in-frame clones are kept and a portion is missing. This sample has approximately 60,000 clones; 95% to 98% occur once, and the top ten carry 0.095%. The sequenced material came from naive CD8+ T cells sorted from blood. This chain uses TRBV29-1 with TRBJ1-2, with D possibly TRBD1 on 5 matching bases. This TCR derives from a human donor in good health. CDR3 in amino acids: CSAGADLIPYGYTF. CDR3 nucleotide sequence: TGCAGCGCCGGGGCAGACCTTATCCCTTATGGCTACACCTTC.